This paragraph covers one T cell receptor (beta chain) sequence. Its antigen is currently unknown. The data originate from a study of cytomegalovirus exposure and HLA in healthy donors. Study results and caveats: V- and J-gene trimming in TCR beta was tied to a missense DCLRE1C variant by an analysis performed later. An analysis done earlier found most TCR beta V segments productive about 87% or about 30% of the time. Upon later analysis, TCR association rates were observed to vary by HLA locus, being highest for DRB1 and lowest for HLA-C.

The donors gave bone marrow, and they were healthy. Germline CDR1 LNHDA, CDR2 SQIVND (reference sequence). The CDR3 has 15 residues. Trimming cost V 5 bases and J 7 bases; bases outside gene matches: 10. The PCR used 60 Vbeta and 13 Jbeta primers. The assay was immunoSEQ multiplex PCR, and TCRdb's table has in-frame clones only and misses some. In the table there are approximately 100,000 clones, approximately 80% of which are singletons. The chain has TRBV19 and TRBJ1-4, with TRBD1 identical over 7 bases. What was sequenced was PBMCs. This sequence was found in a man aged 50 to 60 in good health and CMV-seronegative. The CDR3 nucleotides read TGTGCCAGTAGTGCCCGACAGGGAGGAGTTGAAAAACTGTTTTTT. This translates into CASSARQGGVEKLFF.